This TCR beta chain was retrieved from a study of beta chain features in type 1 diabetes. Overall study findings and caveats: The study found moderately but significantly shorter TCRB CDR3s in all four CD4+ subsets of Type 1 diabetes patients.

As to this clone: Its antigen is not identified.

Expressed TCRB transcripts got sequenced, as all isolated RNA was reverse transcribed. Clones were read by immunoSEQ multiplex PCR, and TCRdb kept only the in-frame ones, dropping some. The top ten hold about 0.02% of the sample, which has under 850,000 clones, roughly 13% seen once. The TCR comes from a man aged 18 to 30 with type 1 diabetes. Sequenced input: naive CD4+ T cells from blood.

The CDR3 DNA reads TGTGCCAGCAGTTGGGGGTACTTCTCTTCCGAGACCCAGTACTTC. Its translation is CASSWGYFSSETQYF. The chain combines TRBV14 with TRBJ2-5; D is perhaps TRBD1 or TRBD2 (5 bases each). Trimming pared 6 bases from V and 5 bases from J, leaving 19 bases between. Germline assignment: CDR1 SGHDN and CDR2 FVKESK. The CDR3 loop spans 15 amino acids.